The rows below give T cell receptor beta chains drawn from one sample of a study of blood T cell repertoires in COVID-19. Repertoires were generated with immunoSEQ multiplex PCR, while TCRdb's copy carries only in-frame clones and drops some. The table includes about 250,000 clones, around 88% detected once. Sequencing was done on a sample of peripheral blood. The receptors originated from a woman in her twenties or thirties with COVID-19, enrolled during active disease. Each CDR3 is given with its conserved first and last residue.

len: 16; j_gene: TRBJ2-5; v_gene: TRBV7-2; CDR3aa: CASSLAELAGQETQYF
len: 15; j_gene: TRBJ2-3; v_gene: TRBV19; CDR3aa: CASSMGRGSTDTQYF
len: 16; j_gene: TRBJ2-3; v_gene: TRBV19; CDR3aa: CASSPGLAGRRDTQYF
len: 13; j_gene: TRBJ1-2; v_gene: TRBV9; CDR3aa: CASGRENNYGYTF
len: 16; j_gene: TRBJ1-6; v_gene: TRBV4-1; CDR3aa: CASSHLNRGRNSPLHF
len: 11; j_gene: TRBJ2-7; v_gene: TRBV19; CDR3aa: CASKGDYEQYF
len: 19; j_gene: TRBJ1-1; v_gene: TRBV18; CDR3aa: CASSPRTGGFTGMNTEAFF
len: 16; j_gene: TRBJ2-1; v_gene: TRBV4-3; CDR3aa: CASSQDMAGGNNEQFF
len: 11; j_gene: TRBJ2-7; v_gene: TRBV5-5; CDR3aa: CASSHPGEQYF
len: 12; j_gene: TRBJ1-2; v_gene: TRBV10-3; CDR3aa: CAISRQGDGYTF
len: 12; j_gene: TRBJ1-2; v_gene: TRBV28; CDR3aa: CASRAPNYGYTF
len: 15; j_gene: TRBJ1-1; v_gene: TRBV6-2/TRBV6-3; CDR3aa: CASSFRTGADTEAFF
len: 15; j_gene: TRBJ2-5; v_gene: TRBV15; CDR3aa: CATSRDPWATETQYF
len: 15; j_gene: TRBJ2-1; v_gene: TRBV27; CDR3aa: CASSPSPSYYNEQFF
len: 13; j_gene: TRBJ1-2; v_gene: TRBV18; CDR3aa: CASSPPGDYGYTF
len: 16; j_gene: TRBJ2-7; v_gene: TRBV27; CDR3aa: CASSFDRTSGSYEQYF
len: 12; j_gene: TRBJ1-5; v_gene: TRBV12-3/TRBV12-4; CDR3aa: CASSTGIQPQHF
len: 16; j_gene: TRBJ2-3; v_gene: TRBV7-8; CDR3aa: CASSRDSGSITDTQYF
len: 11; j_gene: TRBJ2-1; v_gene: TRBV6-5; CDR3aa: CASSGGTVEFF
len: 16; j_gene: TRBJ2-1; v_gene: TRBV6-4; CDR3aa: CASSDPRAGGPNEQFF
len: 15; j_gene: TRBJ2-1; v_gene: TRBV7-9; CDR3aa: CASSPAGTVYNEQFF
len: 15; j_gene: TRBJ1-2; v_gene: TRBV5-4; CDR3aa: CASSLGLRVTYGYTF
len: 16; j_gene: TRBJ2-1; v_gene: TRBV10-3; CDR3aa: CAISPGLAGSYNEQFF
len: 17; j_gene: TRBJ1-4; v_gene: TRBV14; CDR3aa: CASMEAGEQDKDEKLFF
len: 16; j_gene: TRBJ2-4; v_gene: TRBV7-9; CDR3aa: CASSPTGELAKNIQYF
len: 14; j_gene: TRBJ1-2; v_gene: TRBV9; CDR3aa: CASGSDLEYYGYTF
len: 14; j_gene: TRBJ1-1; v_gene: TRBV18; CDR3aa: CASSPRTANTEAFF